The present T cell receptor beta chain was sequenced within a study of brain T cells in children with intractable seizures (dated by TCRdb to 2020 to 2023). Concerning the study at large: Resected brain tissue from about 50 pediatric epilepsy surgery cases was first screened for immune gene transcripts using a NanoString immunology panel. Among the roughly twelve selected surgery cases, eight also had pre-surgery blood sequenced, leaving four with brain tissue only.

Concerning this clone itself: The target of this receptor is not known. Within one base of it there is no much larger clone, and no base qualities were kept.

The immunoSEQ assay was applied to genomic DNA to generate the TCR beta chain sequences. In the original analysis: Any CDR3 sequence that did not begin with the conserved framework cysteine at position 104 was removed by hand. Clonality was calculated as one minus the normalized Shannon's Diversity Index, with values ranging from 0 (maximal diversity) to 1 (oligoclonal). Chi-squared comparison-of-proportions tests assessed whether the same CDR3 differed in frequency between samples, such as brain versus blood. Public clonotypes were identified by searching immuneACCESS, and similarity to known antiviral clonotypes was assessed with the VDJdb browser. The immuneACCESS repertoire file appears here via TCRdb, limited to in-frame rearrangements. These files lack a portion of the clones; in checked studies, under half of the deficit traces to unresolved V genes, and the cause of the others is not known. That table gives V, J and clone size, and the DNA gave D and trimming. For this sample there are approximately 23,000 clones; 94% appear just once. The leading ten clones occupy under 8% of the sample.

Findings and caveats that apply to the study as a whole: Sequencing depth differed between pre- and post-surgery blood, so clones missing from the pre-surgery sample may reflect undersampling. The patients' HCMV serostatus was not known, and viral specificity was inferred solely from CDR3 sequence similarity.

The label giving this sample's time point can be read as: resected brain tissue, or blood drawn just prior to surgery. The surgery cases with the highest brain T cell transcript signatures were chosen for TCR beta chain sequencing of brain tissue, and also of blood when blood was available. Patients had been treated with at least one anti-epileptic drug before surgery. TCR-sequenced patients were children with drug-resistant epilepsy due to tuberous sclerosis complex, focal cortical dysplasia, Rasmussen encephalitis or hemimegalencephaly. Blood was drawn right before the epilepsy surgery. Bulk genomic DNA was isolated from unsorted brain tissue and whole blood using the Monarch genomic DNA purification kit. The germline V gene supplies CDR1 WSHSY and CDR2 SAAADI. Ends trimmed: V by 10 bases, J by 4 bases; bases unmatched to a gene: 8. There are 14 amino acids in the CDR3, from cysteine to phenylalanine inclusive. The entry retains the CDR3 DNA only, 42 bases that are in frame from base 1.

The sequencing used peripheral blood, collected at surgery. This sequence originates from a boy younger than 18 with focal cortical dysplasia and intractable seizures. The chain links TRBV10-2 with TRBJ2-1, with 9 bases matching TRBD1. For the CDR3, the sequence is CAMADRGNYNEQFF. The DNA sequence is TGCGCCATGGCGGACAGGGGAAATTACAATGAGCAGTTCTTC.